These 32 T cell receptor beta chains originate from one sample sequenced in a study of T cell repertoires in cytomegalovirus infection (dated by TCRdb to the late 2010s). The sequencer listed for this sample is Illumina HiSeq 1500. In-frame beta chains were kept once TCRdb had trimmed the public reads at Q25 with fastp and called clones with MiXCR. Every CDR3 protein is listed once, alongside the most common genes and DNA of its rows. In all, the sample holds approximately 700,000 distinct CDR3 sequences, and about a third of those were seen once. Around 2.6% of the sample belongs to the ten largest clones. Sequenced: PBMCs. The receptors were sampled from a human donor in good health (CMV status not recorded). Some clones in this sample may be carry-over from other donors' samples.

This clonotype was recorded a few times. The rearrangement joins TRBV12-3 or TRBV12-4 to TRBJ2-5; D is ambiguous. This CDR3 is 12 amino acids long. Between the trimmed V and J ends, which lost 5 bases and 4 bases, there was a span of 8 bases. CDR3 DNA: TGTGCCAGCAGTCCAGACTCAGAGACCCAGTACTTC. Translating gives CASSPDSETQYF.

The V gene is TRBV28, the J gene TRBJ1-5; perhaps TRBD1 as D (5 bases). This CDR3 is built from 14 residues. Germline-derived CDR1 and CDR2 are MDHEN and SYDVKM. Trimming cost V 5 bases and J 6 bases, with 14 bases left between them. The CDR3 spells CASSREGSGQPQHF. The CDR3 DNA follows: TGTGCCAGCAGTCGGGAGGGGTCCGGTCAGCCCCAGCATTTT.

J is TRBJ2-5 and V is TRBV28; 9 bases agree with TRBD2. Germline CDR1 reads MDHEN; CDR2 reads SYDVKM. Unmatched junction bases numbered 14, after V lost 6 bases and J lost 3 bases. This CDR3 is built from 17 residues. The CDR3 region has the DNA TGTGCCAGCAGCCCATCCTCCGCGGGAGGGACGGAAGAGACCCAGTACTTC. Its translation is CASSPSSAGGTEETQYF. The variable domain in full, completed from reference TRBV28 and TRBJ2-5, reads DVKVTQSSRYLVKRTGEKVFLECVQDMDHENMFWYRQDPGLGLRLIYFSYDVKMKEKGDIPEGYSVSREKKERFSLILESASTNQTSMYLCASSPSSAGGTEETQYFGPGTRLLVL.

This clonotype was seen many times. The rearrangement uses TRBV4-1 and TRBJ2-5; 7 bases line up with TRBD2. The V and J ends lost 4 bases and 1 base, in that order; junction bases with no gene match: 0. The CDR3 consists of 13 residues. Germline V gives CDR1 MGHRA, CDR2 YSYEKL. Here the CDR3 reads CASSPSGQETQYF. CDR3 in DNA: TGCGCCAGCAGCCCTAGCGGCCAAGAGACCCAGTACTTC.

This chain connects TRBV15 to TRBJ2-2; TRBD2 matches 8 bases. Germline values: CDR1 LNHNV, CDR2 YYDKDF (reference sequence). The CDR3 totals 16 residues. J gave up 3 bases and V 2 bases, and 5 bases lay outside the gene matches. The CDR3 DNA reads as TGTGCCACCAGCAGAAACCGGGGGGGGTACACCGGGGAGCTGTTTTTT. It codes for CATSRNRGGYTGELFF.

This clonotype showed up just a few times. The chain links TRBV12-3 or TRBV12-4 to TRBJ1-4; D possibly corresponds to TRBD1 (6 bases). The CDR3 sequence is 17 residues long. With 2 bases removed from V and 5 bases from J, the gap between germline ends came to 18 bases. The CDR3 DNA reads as TGTGCCAGCAGTTTAAGGAGTATCGGGCAGGGGAATGAAAAACTGTTTTTT. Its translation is CASSLRSIGQGNEKLFF.

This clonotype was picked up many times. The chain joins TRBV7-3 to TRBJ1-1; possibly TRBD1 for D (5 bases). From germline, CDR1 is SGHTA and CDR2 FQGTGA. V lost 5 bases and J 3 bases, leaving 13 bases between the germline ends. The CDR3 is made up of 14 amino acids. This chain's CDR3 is CASSRTGGDTEAFF. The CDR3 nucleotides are TGTGCCAGCAGCCGTACAGGAGGGGACACTGAAGCTTTCTTT.

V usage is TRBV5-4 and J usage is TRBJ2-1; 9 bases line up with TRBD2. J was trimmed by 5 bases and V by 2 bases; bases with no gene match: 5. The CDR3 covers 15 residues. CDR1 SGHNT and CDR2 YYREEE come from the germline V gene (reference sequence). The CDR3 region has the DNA TGTGCCAGCAGCTTCTTGGGGACTAGCAACAATGAGCAGTTCTTC. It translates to CASSFLGTSNNEQFF.

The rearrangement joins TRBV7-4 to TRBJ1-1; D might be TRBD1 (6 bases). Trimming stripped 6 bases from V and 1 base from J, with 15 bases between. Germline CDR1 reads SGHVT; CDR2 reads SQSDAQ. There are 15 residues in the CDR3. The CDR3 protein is CASRRQTGANTEAFF. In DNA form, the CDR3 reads TGTGCCAGCAGGCGGCAGACAGGCGCGAACACTGAAGCTTTCTTT. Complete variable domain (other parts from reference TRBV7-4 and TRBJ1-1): GAGVSQSPRYKVAKRGRDVALRCDSISGHVTLYWYRQTLGQGSEVLTYSQSDAQRDKSGRPSGRFSAERPERSVSTLKIQRTEQGDSAVYLCASRRQTGANTEAFFGQGTRLTVV.

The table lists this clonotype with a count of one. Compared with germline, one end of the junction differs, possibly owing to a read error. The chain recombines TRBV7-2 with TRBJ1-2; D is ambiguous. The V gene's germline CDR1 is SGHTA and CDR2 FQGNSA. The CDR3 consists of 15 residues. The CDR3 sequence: CAISPHLIALFGYTF. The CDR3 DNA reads TGTGCCATCAGCCCCCACCTTATAGCTCTATTCGGCTACACCTTC.

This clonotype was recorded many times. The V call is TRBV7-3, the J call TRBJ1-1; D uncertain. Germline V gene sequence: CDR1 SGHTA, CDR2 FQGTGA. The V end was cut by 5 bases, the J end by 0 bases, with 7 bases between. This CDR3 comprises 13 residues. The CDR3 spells CASSKEMNTEAFF. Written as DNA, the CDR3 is TGTGCCAGCAGCAAAGAGATGAACACTGAAGCTTTCTTT.

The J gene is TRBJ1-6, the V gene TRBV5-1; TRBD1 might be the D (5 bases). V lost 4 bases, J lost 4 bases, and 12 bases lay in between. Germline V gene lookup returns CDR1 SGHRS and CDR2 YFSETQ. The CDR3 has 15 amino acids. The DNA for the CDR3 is TGCGCCAGCAGCCTACAGACAGAATATAATTCACCCCTCCACTTT. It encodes CASSLQTEYNSPLHF.

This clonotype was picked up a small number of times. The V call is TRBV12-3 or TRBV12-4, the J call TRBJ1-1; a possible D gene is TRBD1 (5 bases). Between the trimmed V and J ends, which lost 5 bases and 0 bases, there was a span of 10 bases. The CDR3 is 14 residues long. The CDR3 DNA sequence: TGTGCCAGCAGTAATGACAGATTGAACACTGAAGCTTTCTTT. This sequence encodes CASSNDRLNTEAFF.

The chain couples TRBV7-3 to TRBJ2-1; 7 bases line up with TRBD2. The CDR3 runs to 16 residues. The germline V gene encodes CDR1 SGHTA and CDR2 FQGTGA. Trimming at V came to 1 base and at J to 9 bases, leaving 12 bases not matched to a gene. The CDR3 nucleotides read TGTGCCAGCAGCTTAAGGATGCCGGGGGGACCGGGTGAGCAGTTCTTC. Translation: CASSLRMPGGPGEQFF.

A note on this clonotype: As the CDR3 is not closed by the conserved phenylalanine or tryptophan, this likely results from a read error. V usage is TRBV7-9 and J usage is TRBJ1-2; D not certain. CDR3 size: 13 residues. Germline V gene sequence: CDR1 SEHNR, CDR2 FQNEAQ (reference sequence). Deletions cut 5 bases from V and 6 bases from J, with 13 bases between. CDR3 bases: TGTGCCAGCAGCCCCCCGGGCCCCCATGGCTACACCCTC. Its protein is CASSPPGPHGYTL.

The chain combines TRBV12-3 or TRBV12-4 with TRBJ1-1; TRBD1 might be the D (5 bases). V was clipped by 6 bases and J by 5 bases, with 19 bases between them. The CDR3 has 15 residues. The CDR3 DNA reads TGTGCCAGCAGCCATTCCTCAGGGAAAGGGACTGAAGCTTTCTTT. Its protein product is CASSHSSGKGTEAFF.

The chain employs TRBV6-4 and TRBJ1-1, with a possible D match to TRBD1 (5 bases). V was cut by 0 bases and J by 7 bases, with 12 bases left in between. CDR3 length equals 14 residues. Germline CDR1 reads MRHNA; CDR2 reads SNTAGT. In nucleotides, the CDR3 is TGTGCCAGCAGTGACTCGAGTCGGGGCAGTGAAGCTTTCTTT. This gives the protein CASSDSSRGSEAFF.

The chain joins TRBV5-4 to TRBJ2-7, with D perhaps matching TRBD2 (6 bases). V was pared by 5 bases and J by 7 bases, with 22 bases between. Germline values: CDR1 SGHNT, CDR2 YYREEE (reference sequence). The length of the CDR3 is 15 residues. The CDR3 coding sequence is TGTGCCAGCAGTTCTGGAGGGCCCCCGGGGTCGGAGCAGTACTTC. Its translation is CASSSGGPPGSEQYF.

CDR3 loop: CASSPLGRENSPLHF. The CDR3 region has the DNA TGTGCCAGTAGTCCTTTGGGACGGGAGAATTCACCCCTCCACTTT. V gene TRBV19 combines with J gene TRBJ1-6; D may be TRBD1 (5 bases). Germline V gene lookup returns CDR1 LNHDA and CDR2 SQIVND (reference sequence). This CDR3 spans 15 amino acids. The V and J ends lost 5 bases and 7 bases respectively, with 15 bases between them.

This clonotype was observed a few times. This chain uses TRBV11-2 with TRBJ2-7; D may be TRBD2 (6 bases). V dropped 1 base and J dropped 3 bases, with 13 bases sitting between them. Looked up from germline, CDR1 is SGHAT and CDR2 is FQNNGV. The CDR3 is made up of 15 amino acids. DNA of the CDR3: TGTGCCAGCAGCTTAGTAGCGGCGAAAGACTACGAGCAGTACTTC. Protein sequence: CASSLVAAKDYEQYF.

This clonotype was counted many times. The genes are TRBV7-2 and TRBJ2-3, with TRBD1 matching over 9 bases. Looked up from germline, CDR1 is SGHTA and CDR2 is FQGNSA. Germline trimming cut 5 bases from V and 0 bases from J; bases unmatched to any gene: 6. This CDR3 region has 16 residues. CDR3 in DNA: TGTGCCAGCAGCCTCGGACAGGGGACTAGCACAGATACGCAGTATTTT. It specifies CASSLGQGTSTDTQYF.

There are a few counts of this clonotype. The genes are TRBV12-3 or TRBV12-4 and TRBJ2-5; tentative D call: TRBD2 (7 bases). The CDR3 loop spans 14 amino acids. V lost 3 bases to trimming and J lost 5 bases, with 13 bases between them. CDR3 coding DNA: TGTGCCAGCAGTTTGGGGGGGCCTCTGGAGACCCAGTACTTC. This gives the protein CASSLGGPLETQYF.

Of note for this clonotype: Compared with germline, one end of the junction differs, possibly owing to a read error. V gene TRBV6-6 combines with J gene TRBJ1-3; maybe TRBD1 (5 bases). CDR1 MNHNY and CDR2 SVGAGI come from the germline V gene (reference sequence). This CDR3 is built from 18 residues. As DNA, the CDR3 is TGTGCCAGCAGTGCCCTTGGGGGGGAAGGATCTTTTGGAAACATCATATATTTT. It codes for CASSALGGEGSFGNIIYF.

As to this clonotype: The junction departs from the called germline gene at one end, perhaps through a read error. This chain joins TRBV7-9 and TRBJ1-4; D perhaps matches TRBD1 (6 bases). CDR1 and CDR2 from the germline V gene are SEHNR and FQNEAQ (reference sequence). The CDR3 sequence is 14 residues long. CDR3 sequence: CSSSLQGNNEQLFF. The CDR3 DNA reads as TGTTCCAGCAGCTTACAGGGTAATAATGAACAACTGTTTTTT.

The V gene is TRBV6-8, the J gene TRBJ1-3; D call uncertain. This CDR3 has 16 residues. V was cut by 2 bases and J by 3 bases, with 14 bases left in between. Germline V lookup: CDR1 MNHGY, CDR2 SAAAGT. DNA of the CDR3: TGTGCCAGCAGTTACCGGTGGGAGACGGATGGAAACACCATATATTTT. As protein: CASSYRWETDGNTIYF.

The CDR3 spells CASSRTNGGTEAFF. DNA of the CDR3: TGTGCCAGCAGCAGGACTAATGGGGGGACTGAAGCTTTCTTT. V gene TRBV6-5 combines with J gene TRBJ1-1, with D perhaps TRBD1 (5 bases). The V end was cut by 6 bases, the J end by 5 bases, with 16 bases between. From germline, CDR1 is MNHEY and CDR2 SVGAGI. CDR3 length equals 14 residues.

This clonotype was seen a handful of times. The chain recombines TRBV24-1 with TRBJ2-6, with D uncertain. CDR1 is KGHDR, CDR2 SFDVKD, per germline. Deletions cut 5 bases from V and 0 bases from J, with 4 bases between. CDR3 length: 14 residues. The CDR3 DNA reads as TGTGCCACCAGTGGGGACTCTGGGGCCAACGTCCTGACTTTC. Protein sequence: CATSGDSGANVLTF.

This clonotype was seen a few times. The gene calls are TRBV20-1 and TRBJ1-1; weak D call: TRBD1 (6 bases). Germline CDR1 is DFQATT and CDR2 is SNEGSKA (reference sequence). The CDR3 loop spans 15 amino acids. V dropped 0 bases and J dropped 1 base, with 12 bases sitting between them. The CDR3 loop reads CSARELDSWNTEAFF. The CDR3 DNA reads TGCAGTGCTAGAGAATTGGACAGCTGGAACACTGAAGCTTTCTTT.

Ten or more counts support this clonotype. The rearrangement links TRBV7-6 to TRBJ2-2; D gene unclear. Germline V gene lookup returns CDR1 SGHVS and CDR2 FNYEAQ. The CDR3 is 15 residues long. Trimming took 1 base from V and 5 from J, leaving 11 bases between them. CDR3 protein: CASSLELPATGELFF. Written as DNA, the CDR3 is TGTGCCAGCAGCTTAGAGCTTCCCGCGACCGGGGAGCTGTTTTTT.

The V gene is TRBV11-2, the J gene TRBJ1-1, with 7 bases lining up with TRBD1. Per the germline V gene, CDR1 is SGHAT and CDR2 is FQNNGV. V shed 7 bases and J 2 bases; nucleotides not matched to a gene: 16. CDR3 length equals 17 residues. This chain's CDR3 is CASISSGRGQQNTEAFF. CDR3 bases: TGTGCCAGCATCTCCTCAGGGCGGGGACAGCAAAACACTGAAGCTTTCTTT.

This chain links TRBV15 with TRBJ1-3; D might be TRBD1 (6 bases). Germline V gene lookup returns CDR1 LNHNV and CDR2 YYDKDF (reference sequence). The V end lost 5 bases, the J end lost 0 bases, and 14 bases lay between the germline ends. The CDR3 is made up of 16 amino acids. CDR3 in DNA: TGTGCCACCAGCGTAGGAGTAGGGGGCTCTGGAAACACCATATATTTT. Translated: CATSVGVGGSGNTIYF.

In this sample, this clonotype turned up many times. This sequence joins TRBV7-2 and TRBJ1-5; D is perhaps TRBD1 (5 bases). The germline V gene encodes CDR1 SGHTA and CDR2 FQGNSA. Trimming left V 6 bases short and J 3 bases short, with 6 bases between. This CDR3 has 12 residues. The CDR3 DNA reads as TGTGCCAGCAGGGGGGACAATCAGCCCCAGCATTTT. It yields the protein CASRGDNQPQHF.